The clone carrying this TCR beta chain was seen ten or more times. Described time point: sample taken at primary tumor resection. The record originates from a study of spatial heterogeneity in lung cancer. Using its own MiXCR run on the 5' RACE reads, TCRdb lists one record per CDR3 protein. The sample records approximately 40,000 distinct CDR3 sequences, 6.5% to 9% being singletons. The CDR3 sequence is 11 residues long. The germline V and J ends were trimmed by 8 bases and 9 bases, with 8 bases remaining between them. Germline lookup yields CDR1 SEHNR and CDR2 FQNEAQ (reference sequence). This chain joins TRBV7-9 and TRBJ1-6, with D unclear. The clonotype comes from a male donor with early-stage non-small cell lung cancer. The sample was PBMCs, taken at surgery. The CDR3, as DNA: TGTGCCAGCGGGTTCTCTTCACCCCTCCACTTT. This encodes CASGFSSPLHF.